A few counts support the clone carrying this T cell receptor beta chain. One entry per CDR3 protein, called by TCRdb with MiXCR from the 5' RACE reads. The sample shows nearly 55,000 distinct CDR3 sequences, approximately 17% of them seen only once. CDR3 length equals 13 residues. With 2 bases removed from V and 12 bases from J, the gap between germline ends came to 14 bases. CDR1 and CDR2 (germline): MDHEN, SYDVKM. This rearrangement joins TRBV28 to TRBJ2-1; D gene ambiguous. This sequence was found in a female donor with breast cancer. Sequencing was carried out using naive CD4+ T cells sorted from blood. Subset indicated: naive CD4+ T cells, CD4+CD45RA+CD25-. The CDR3 region is CASSLPRSFGQFF. CDR3 in DNA: TGTGCCAGCAGTTTACCGAGGAGTTTTGGGCAGTTCTTC.